This T cell receptor (beta chain) is from a study of blood T cell repertoires in COVID-19. Overall study context: The study drew acute and convalescent COVID-19 samples from the United States, Italy and Spain. The cDNA or gDNA used as material had been derived from T cells, B-cell-depleted T cells, or PBMCs.

The method was immunoSEQ multiplex PCR; TCRdb's version includes in-frame clones alone and lacks a portion of them. The sample has roughly 200,000 clones, roughly 80% seen once. Trimming cost V 4 bases and J 2 bases; bases outside gene matches: 8. Per the germline V gene, CDR1 is SEHNR and CDR2 is FQNEAQ (reference sequence). This CDR3 region has 16 residues. V is TRBV7-9 and J is TRBJ2-5; TRBD1 agrees at 9 bases. Sequenced input: peripheral blood. The sequence was collected from a man between 45 and 60 years old with active or convalescent COVID-19. CDR3 loop: CASSSLRGQGQETQYF. DNA of the CDR3: TGTGCCAGCAGCTCCCTCAGGGGACAGGGACAAGAGACCCAGTACTTC.